The rows below give T cell receptor beta chains drawn from one sample of a study of vaccination effects on CD4 cells after COVID-19. No antigens are known for them. Using immunoSEQ multiplex PCR, the repertoire was profiled, and TCRdb retains in-frame clones only, with some absent. This table has 65,000 or so clones, more than 70% appearing once. The sample here was CD4+ T cells from PBMCs cultured with HCoV-NL63 spike peptides, taken before COVID-19 vaccination. The origin of the receptors is a human donor who received a COVID-19 vaccine. The CDR3 runs from the conserved cysteine through the conserved F or W. A D gene is named only where the DNA matches it firmly.

d_call v_call cdr3_aa
NA TRBV7-2 CASSLHRADTEAFF
TRBD1 TRBV6-2/TRBV6-3 CASSLLPWQGAGGELFF
NA TRBV10-3 CAISEGGGRTGELFF
TRBD1 TRBV18 CASSPRTGGTDTQYF
NA TRBV9 CASSVGGKGQPQHF
NA TRBV13 CASSGQGSTEAFF
NA TRBV5-6 CASSWTTGKMVF
NA TRBV5-4 CASSLAAAADTQYF
TRBD2 TRBV2 CASRTSGGTDTQYF
NA TRBV5-1 CASSLVTDNTEAFF
NA TRBV29-1 CSVAASYNEQFF
NA TRBV19 CASSILGALAKNIQYF
TRBD1 TRBV4-3 CASSQDPTGGSYGYTF
NA TRBV28 CASSLTEGNGYTF
NA TRBV11-2 CASSLLFYGGTDTQYF
TRBD1 TRBV5-4 CASSTGQKRGGYTF
NA TRBV2 CASGGRGINGYTF
TRBD1 TRBV6-5 CASSSWTGGNYGYTF
NA TRBV7-2 CASSLQRGETQYF
TRBD1 TRBV2 CASRPGTGRTGELFF
TRBD2 TRBV14 CASSQEAGGGTDTQYF